This TCR beta chain originates from a study of blood T cells in healthy people across ages. CDR3 length: 17 amino acids. With a J-beta primer mix and a sample-barcoded 5' primer, a second PCR ran about 6 to 11 cycles. Every sample gave at least 2.5 million paired-end reads containing CDR3. TCRdb passed the 5' RACE reads through MiXCR, listing each CDR3 protein once. The sample lists 1 million or so distinct CDR3 sequences; less than 50% were seen once. Study observations and caveats: Observed TCR beta diversity per million T cells went down as age went up. This fall followed a roughly linear course with age. Naive CD4+ cell counts and diversity both ran higher in long-lived than in aged donors.

Points on this clonotype: Its antigen is not identified.

Material for sequencing was blood. The chain combines TRBV21-1 with TRBJ2-3; the table's D call, TRBD1, was not checked against the DNA. TRBV21-1 is listed as a pseudogene. This sequence originates from an older woman in good health. CDR3 bases: TGTGCCAGCAGCAATAACGCGCTGACAGAACGCACAGATACGCAGTATTTT. Translated: CASSNNALTERTDTQYF.